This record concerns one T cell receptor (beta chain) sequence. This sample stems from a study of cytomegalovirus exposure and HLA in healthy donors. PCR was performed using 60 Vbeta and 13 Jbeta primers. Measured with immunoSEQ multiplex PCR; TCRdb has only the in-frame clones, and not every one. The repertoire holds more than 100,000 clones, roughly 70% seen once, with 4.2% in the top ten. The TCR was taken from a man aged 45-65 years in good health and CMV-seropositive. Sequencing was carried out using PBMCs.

The DNA of the CDR3 is TGCGCCAGCAGCACGGGGACAGATGGAAACACCATATATTTT. Translation gives CASSTGTDGNTIYF. V gene TRBV5-1 combines with J gene TRBJ1-3; 7 bases are shared with TRBD1. The CDR3 loop spans 14 amino acids. The germline gives CDR1 SGHRS, CDR2 YFSETQ. The V gene end was trimmed by 4 bases and the J gene end by 3 bases; junction bases not matched to a gene: 4.